Described below is a single TCR beta chain sequence and its context. Its antigen is unidentified. The data stem from a study of Ad26.COV2.S vaccination and SARS-CoV-2 variants. Study findings and constraints: Substantial post-vaccination breadth of spike-specific CD8+ and CD4+ T cell responses was reported. Measures of TCR breadth and depth may have fallen short of total T cell responses.

Clones were sequenced by immunoSEQ multiplex PCR, and TCRdb holds only the in-frame ones, with some missing. This sample has roughly 350,000 clones, with around 89% found just once. The CDR3 runs 11 residues. Germline CDR1 GTSNPN, CDR2 SVGIG (reference sequence). V lost 3 bases, J lost 11 bases, and 13 bases lay in between. This sample's treatment: approximately 18 received Ad26.COV2.S at low or high dose, single or two shots; about five received placebo; per-sample allocation not given. At day 63 after the first vaccine or placebo injection, samples were drawn. Donation was by an adult aged 18-55 years who was in Boston.

Material: peripheral blood, obtained in a trial of Ad26.COV2.S vaccine versus placebo. The rearrangement links TRBV30 to TRBJ1-1; D possibly corresponds to TRBD1 (5 bases). The sequence came from a person aged 18-60 years who received the Ad26.COV2.S COVID-19 vaccine or a placebo. CDR3 residues: CAWRVGGRAFF. For the CDR3, the DNA is TGTGCCTGGAGGGTCGGGGGTCGGGCTTTCTTT.